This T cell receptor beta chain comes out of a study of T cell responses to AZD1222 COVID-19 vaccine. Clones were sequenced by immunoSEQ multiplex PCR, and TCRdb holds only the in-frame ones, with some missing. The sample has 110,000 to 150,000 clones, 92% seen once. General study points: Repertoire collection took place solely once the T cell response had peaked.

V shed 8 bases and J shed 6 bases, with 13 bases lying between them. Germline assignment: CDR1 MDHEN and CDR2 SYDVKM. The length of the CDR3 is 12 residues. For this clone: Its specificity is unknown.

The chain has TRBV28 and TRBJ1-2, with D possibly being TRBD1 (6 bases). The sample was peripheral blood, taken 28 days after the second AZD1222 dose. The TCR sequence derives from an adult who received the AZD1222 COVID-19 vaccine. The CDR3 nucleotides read TGTGCCAGCGGAACAGGGTATAATGGCTACACCTTC. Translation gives CASGTGYNGYTF.